This T cell receptor (beta chain) originates from a study of blood T cell repertoires in COVID-19. Overall study: Acute-phase and convalescent COVID-19 samples originated in the United States, Italy and Spain.

The data were produced by immunoSEQ multiplex PCR, yet TCRdb's version contains in-frame clones alone and is incomplete. The table includes approximately 200,000 clones, approximately 80% detected once. This clone has a handful of counts. Per germline, CDR1 SGHNT and CDR2 YYREEE (reference sequence). The CDR3 is 15 residues long. V was cut by 1 base and J by 5 bases, with 15 bases left in between. The V gene is TRBV5-4, the J gene TRBJ2-5; possibly TRBD2 for D (6 bases). The sequence was obtained from a woman of 80 years or more with acute or convalescent COVID-19. The sample taken for sequencing was peripheral blood. The CDR3 here is CASSLPTAGQETQYF. CDR3 sequence (DNA): TGTGCCAGCAGCTTGCCGACCGCGGGGCAGGAGACCCAGTACTTC.